This is a list of T cell receptor beta chains from one sample in a study of T-cell reconstitution after alpha-beta-depleted transplantation in children. TCRdb re-derived calls from the PCR reads in MiXCR, one entry per CDR3 protein. The sample lists about 1,000,000 distinct CDR3 sequences, about 29% occurring once. The sample was PBMCs, mostly from graft donor cells, taken 360 days after TCRalphabeta/CD19-depleted stem cell transplant. These receptors were collected from a boy less than two years old who had a stem cell transplant for SCID, so the T cells may come from the graft donor. Each CDR3 is given with its conserved first and last residue. Fields, in order: clone size, V gene, D gene, J gene, CDR3 protein, CDR3 DNA. D genes are given only for firm matches. Clone size is stated in some rows and not others, as once, few, many or a class when expanded.

clone size: few
V gene: TRBV4-1
D gene: -
J gene: TRBJ2-7
CDR3 protein: CASSQAARGFYEQYF
CDR3 DNA: TGCGCCAGCAGCCAAGCGGCCAGGGGCTTCTACGAGCAGTACTTC

clone size: once
V gene: TRBV7-9
D gene: -
J gene: TRBJ2-2
CDR3 protein: CASSPVGRSWTGELFF
CDR3 DNA: TGTGCCAGCAGCCCAGTCGGGCGTTCGTGGACCGGGGAGCTGTTTTTT

clone size: few
V gene: TRBV20-1
D gene: TRBD1
J gene: TRBJ2-7
CDR3 protein: CSARTNMDRVAYEQYF
CDR3 DNA: TGCAGTGCTAGAACGAACATGGACAGGGTCGCCTACGAGCAGTACTTC

clone size: -
V gene: TRBV20-1
D gene: TRBD2
J gene: TRBJ2-7
CDR3 protein: CSATSSGGSTYEQYF
CDR3 DNA: TGCAGTGCTACCTCTAGCGGGGGCTCGACCTACGAGCAGTACTTC

clone size: many
V gene: TRBV9
D gene: -
J gene: TRBJ1-1
CDR3 protein: CASSVGGQRNTEAFF
CDR3 DNA: TGTGCCAGCAGCGTAGGAGGCCAAAGGAACACTGAAGCTTTCTTT

clone size: few
V gene: TRBV20-1
D gene: -
J gene: TRBJ2-1
CDR3 protein: CSARDLGQNNEQFF
CDR3 DNA: TGCAGTGCTAGAGATCTAGGGCAGAACAATGAGCAGTTCTTC

clone size: few
V gene: TRBV5-1
D gene: -
J gene: TRBJ1-4
CDR3 protein: CASSDSGRQGVEKLFF
CDR3 DNA: TGCGCCAGCAGCGACTCCGGGCGGCAGGGAGTCGAAAAACTGTTTTTT

clone size: few
V gene: TRBV25-1
D gene: -
J gene: TRBJ2-1
CDR3 protein: CASSEGDGMSSYNEQFF
CDR3 DNA: TGTGCCAGCAGTGAAGGGGACGGGATGAGCTCCTACAATGAGCAGTTCTTC

clone size: once
V gene: TRBV20-1
D gene: -
J gene: TRBJ2-1
CDR3 protein: CSARDSRYFSYNEQFF
CDR3 DNA: TGCAGTGCTAGAGACAGTAGATATTTCTCCTACAATGAGCAGTTCTTC

clone size: -
V gene: TRBV6-2/TRBV6-3
D gene: TRBD2
J gene: TRBJ2-3
CDR3 protein: CASSAGGQYF
CDR3 DNA: TGTGCCAGCAGTGCGGGGGGGCAGTATTTT

clone size: -
V gene: TRBV20-1
D gene: -
J gene: TRBJ2-7
CDR3 protein: CSARLPRDNEQYF
CDR3 DNA: TGCAGTGCTAGGCTACCCAGGGACAACGAGCAGTACTTC

clone size: few
V gene: TRBV10-3
D gene: -
J gene: TRBJ2-1
CDR3 protein: CAISEIFRELSQYSLYNEQFF
CDR3 DNA: TGTGCCATCAGTGAAATCTTCCGGGAGCTCTCCCAGTACAGTCTCTACAATGAGCAGTTCTTC

clone size: -
V gene: TRBV28
D gene: -
J gene: TRBJ1-1
CDR3 protein: CASSRDSLLSMNTEAFF
CDR3 DNA: TGTGCCAGCAGTCGGGACTCTCTCCTCTCTATGAACACTGAAGCTTTCTTT

clone size: few
V gene: TRBV3-1
D gene: -
J gene: TRBJ2-7
CDR3 protein: CASSPRGPPLYF
CDR3 DNA: TGTGCCAGCAGCCCCCGAGGGCCCCCGCTGTACTTC

clone size: -
V gene: TRBV9
D gene: TRBD1
J gene: TRBJ1-4
CDR3 protein: CASSPRTGWDEKLFF
CDR3 DNA: TGTGCCAGCAGCCCGCGGACAGGTTGGGACGAAAAACTGTTTTTT

clone size: -
V gene: TRBV5-1
D gene: TRBD2
J gene: TRBJ2-5
CDR3 protein: CASSLGGGASQETQYF
CDR3 DNA: TGCGCCAGCAGCTTGGGCGGGGGGGCCTCTCAAGAGACCCAGTACTTC

clone size: -
V gene: TRBV5-1
D gene: -
J gene: TRBJ2-3
CDR3 protein: CASSLGIYTDTQYF
CDR3 DNA: TGCGCCAGCAGCTTGGGGATCTACACAGATACGCAGTATTTT